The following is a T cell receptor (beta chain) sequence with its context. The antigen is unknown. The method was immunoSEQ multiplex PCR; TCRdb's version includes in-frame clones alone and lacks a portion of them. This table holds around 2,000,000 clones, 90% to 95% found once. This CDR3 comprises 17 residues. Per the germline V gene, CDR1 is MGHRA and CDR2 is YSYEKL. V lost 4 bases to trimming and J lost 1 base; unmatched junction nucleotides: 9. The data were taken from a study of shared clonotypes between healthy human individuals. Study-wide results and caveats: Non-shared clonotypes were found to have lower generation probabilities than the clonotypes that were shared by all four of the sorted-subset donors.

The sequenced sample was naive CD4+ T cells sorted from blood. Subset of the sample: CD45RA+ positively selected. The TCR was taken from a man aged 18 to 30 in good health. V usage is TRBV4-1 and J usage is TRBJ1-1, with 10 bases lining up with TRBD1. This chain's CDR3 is CASSRLTGTGANTEAFF. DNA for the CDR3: TGCGCCAGCAGCCGCCTGACGGGGACAGGGGCGAACACTGAAGCTTTCTTT.